This TCR beta chain emerged from a study of blood T cells in healthy people across ages. CDR1 is DFQATT and CDR2 is SNEGSKA in the germline V gene (reference sequence). The ends were cut back, 3 bases at V and 6 bases at J, with 22 bases in the middle. The CDR3 sequence is 16 residues long. The second PCR ran about 6 to 11 cycles with a sample-barcoded 5' primer and J-beta primers. Each TCR beta cDNA got a 12-nucleotide random molecular identifier. MiXCR was run by TCRdb on the 5' RACE reads, yielding one entry per CDR3 protein. The table has hundreds of thousands of distinct CDR3 sequences, under 35% seen once. This clonotype was counted many times.

The chain combines TRBV20-1 with TRBJ2-3; TRBD1 might be the D (5 bases). The specimen was blood. The clonotype was recovered from a woman of 80 years or more in good health. The CDR3 bases are TGCAGTGCTAGGCCAAGACGAGGACGGACATTGGATACGCAGTATTTT. Translating gives CSARPRRGRTLDTQYF.